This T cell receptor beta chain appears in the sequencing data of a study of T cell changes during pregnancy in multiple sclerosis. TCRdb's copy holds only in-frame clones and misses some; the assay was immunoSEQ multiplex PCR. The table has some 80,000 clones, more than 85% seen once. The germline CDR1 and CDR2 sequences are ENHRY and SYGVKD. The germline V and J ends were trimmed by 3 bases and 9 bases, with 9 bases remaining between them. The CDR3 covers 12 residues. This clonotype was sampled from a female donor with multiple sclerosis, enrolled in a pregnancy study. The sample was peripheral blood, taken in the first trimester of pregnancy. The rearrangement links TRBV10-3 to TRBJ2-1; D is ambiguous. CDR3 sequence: CAISEASFEQFF. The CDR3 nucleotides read TGTGCCATCAGTGAAGCTAGTTTTGAGCAGTTCTTC.